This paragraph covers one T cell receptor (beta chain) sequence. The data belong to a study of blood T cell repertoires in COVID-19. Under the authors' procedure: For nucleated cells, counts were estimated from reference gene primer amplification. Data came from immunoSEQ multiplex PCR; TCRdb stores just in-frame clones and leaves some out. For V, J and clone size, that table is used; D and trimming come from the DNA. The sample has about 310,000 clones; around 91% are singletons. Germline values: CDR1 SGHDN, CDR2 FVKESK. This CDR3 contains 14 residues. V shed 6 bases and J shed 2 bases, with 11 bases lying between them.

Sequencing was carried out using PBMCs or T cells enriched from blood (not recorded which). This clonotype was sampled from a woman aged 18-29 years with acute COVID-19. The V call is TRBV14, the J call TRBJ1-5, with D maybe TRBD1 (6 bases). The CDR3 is CASRQNRGNQPQHF. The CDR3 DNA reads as TGTGCCAGCAGGCAAAACAGGGGCAATCAGCCCCAGCATTTT.